This TCR beta chain was retrieved from a study of Ad26.COV2.S vaccination and SARS-CoV-2 variants. Looking at the study overall: Administration of Ad26.COV2.S was intramuscular, either once or twice 56 days apart. Notes on the study in general: The TCR breadth and depth analyses may have produced an underestimate of total T cell responses. Non-spike TCR breadth showed similarity between vaccine and placebo recipients.

Concerning this clone itself: Its antigen is not known.

The sample's treatment: roughly 20 received Ad26.COV2.S at low or high dose, single or two shots; five or six received placebo; per-sample allocation not given. Day 63 after the first vaccine or placebo injection was the time point for sampling. As its vector, the vaccine had Ad26, which expressed Wuhan-strain SARS-CoV-2 spike. Clones were read by immunoSEQ multiplex PCR, and TCRdb kept only the in-frame ones, dropping some. Among about 480,000 clones listed, roughly 87% were seen once. Trimming shortened V by 0 bases and J by 9 bases, and 7 bases separated the two germline ends. This CDR3 spans 13 amino acids. Germline V gene lookup returns CDR1 SGDLS and CDR2 YYNGEE.

The chain employs TRBV9 and TRBJ1-6; D call uncertain. The receptor was derived from a person between 18 and 65 years old who received the Ad26.COV2.S COVID-19 vaccine or a placebo. The material was peripheral blood, obtained in a trial of Ad26.COV2.S vaccine versus placebo. In nucleotides, the CDR3 is TGTGCCAGCAGCGTAGCTGGTGGTTCACCCCTCCACTTT. This translates into CASSVAGGSPLHF.